A selection of T cell receptor beta chains follows, all from one sample in a study of blood T cell repertoires in COVID-19. Profiling relied on immunoSEQ multiplex PCR, and the TCRdb table lists in-frame clones only, not all of them. The data hold roughly 200,000 clones, with roughly four fifths observed a single time. The source material was peripheral blood. Receptors were obtained from a woman in her forties with COVID-19, enrolled during active disease. The CDR3 runs from the conserved cysteine through the conserved F or W. D genes are given only for firm matches. Size is omitted from some rows. Given values are once, few, many or a class for expanded clones.

>TRBV10-1|-|16|TRBD2|TRBJ2-1
CASSEGLAGGLNEQFF
>TRBV7-8|once|16|-|TRBJ1-5
CASSLEQGLSNQPQHF
>TRBV6-5|-|15|-|TRBJ1-5
CATLPQGNANQPQHF
>TRBV4-2|-|12|-|TRBJ1-2
CASSPDSRGYTF
>TRBV21-1|-|16|-|TRBJ2-7
CASSKDRRAAAYEQYF
>TRBV7-3|-|15|-|TRBJ2-5
CASSLTGQWKETQYF
>TRBV6-6|-|14|TRBD2|TRBJ2-1
CASSYLAGYNEQFF
>TRBV5-1|-|14|TRBD2|TRBJ2-7
CASSSGGSPFGQYF
>TRBV18|-|12|-|TRBJ1-1
CASSLYRDEAFF
>TRBV7-2|-|12|-|TRBJ2-3
CASSSYTDTQYF
>TRBV29-1|-|14|TRBD2|TRBJ2-5
CSVAGAGGGETQYF
>TRBV7-6|-|14|-|TRBJ2-5
CASSLVVGEETQYF
>TRBV4-2|-|16|-|TRBJ1-5
CASSEGALTDNQPQHF
>TRBV2|-|17|-|TRBJ1-5
CASSDLLGGSLYQPQHF
>TRBV19|-|16|TRBD2|TRBJ2-7
CASSPRTSGNAYEQYF
>TRBV27|few|12|TRBD1|TRBJ1-1
CASSSGTGEAFF
>TRBV5-1|-|16|TRBD2|TRBJ2-5
CASSSGLAGTRETQYF
>TRBV4-2|-|15|-|TRBJ2-3
CASSQHRVSTDTQYF
>TRBV28|-|16|-|TRBJ2-7
CASSTLGVSGLYEQYF
>TRBV10-3|-|15|TRBD1|TRBJ1-1
CAIRDRGTLNTEAFF
>TRBV5-1|once|17|TRBD1|TRBJ2-6
CASRTDRGRFGANVLTF
>TRBV24-1|-|14|TRBD1|TRBJ2-2
CATRRTGDIGELFF
>TRBV2|once|15|TRBD1|TRBJ2-5
CASSVDRGRFETQYF
>TRBV1|-|17|-|TRBJ1-5
CTSSQALPGQNNQPQHF
>TRBV27|-|14|TRBD2|TRBJ2-3
CASSQSSGRAQEYF
>TRBV29-1|-|15|-|TRBJ2-3
CSVSPTGTSTDTQYF
>TRBV11-2|-|16|-|TRBJ1-1
CASSSSAAWRMVEAFF
>TRBV7-9|-|14|-|TRBJ1-2
CASSLPGASYGYTF
>TRBV5-1|-|13|TRBD1|TRBJ2-7
CASSPSGTGLLYF
>TRBV18|-|14|-|TRBJ2-3
CASSPQRGTDTQYF
>TRBV19|-|14|TRBD1|TRBJ2-1
CASSPTGSYNEQFF
>TRBV7-7|once|15|-|TRBJ2-5
CASSVHQGYQETQYF
>TRBV14|medium-sized|16|TRBD2|TRBJ2-3
CASSQFMGEGADTQYF
>TRBV12-3/TRBV12-4|-|13|-|TRBJ2-1
CASSPQRGDEQFF
>TRBV21-1|-|16|-|TRBJ2-1
CASSRKRSSADNEQFF
>TRBV9|-|14|-|TRBJ1-6
CASSVVEKNSPLHF
>TRBV28|-|14|TRBD1|TRBJ2-5
CASRGDRGGETQYF
>TRBV12-2|once|10|-|TRBJ2-5
CASRPGGPYF
>TRBV28|-|14|-|TRBJ2-7
CASINPQGRYEQYF
>TRBV4-2|-|15|-|TRBJ2-7
CASSQGVRSSYEQYF
>TRBV30|-|13|TRBD1|TRBJ1-5
CAWSNRGVQPQHF